A single sample gave rise to the 7 T cell receptor beta chains below, sequenced in a study of Siglec-9 on CD8 T cells in melanoma. Produced via immunoSEQ multiplex PCR; TCRdb's table is partial and in-frame only. Among roughly 30,000 clones listed, approximately 80% were seen once. The sample taken for sequencing was Siglec-9- CD8+ T cells sorted from blood. These receptors were obtained from a human donor in good health.

This clone has more than one count but fewer than ten. This chain joins TRBV30 and TRBJ1-1; D perhaps matches TRBD1 (6 bases). This CDR3 spans 12 amino acids. V shed 5 bases and J shed 5 bases, with 12 bases lying between them. Germline V gene lookup returns CDR1 GTSNPN and CDR2 SVGIG (reference sequence). The DNA of the CDR3 is TGTGCCTGGCAGCAGGGGAATACTGAAGCTTTCTTT. Its protein is CAWQQGNTEAFF.

The chain joins TRBV10-3 to TRBJ1-2; the match to TRBD1 covers 7 bases. Germline V gene lookup returns CDR1 ENHRY and CDR2 SYGVKD. Trimming took 5 bases from V and 3 from J; bases not matched to a gene: 15. There are 17 residues in the CDR3. As DNA, the CDR3 is TGTGCCATCAGTCGAGCCCCCGACAGGGACGGCGACTATGGCTACACCTTC. Translating it yields CAISRAPDRDGDYGYTF.

This clone is termed medium-sized. This rearrangement joins TRBV4-1 to TRBJ2-3, with 10 bases lining up with TRBD2. The junction had 8 bases not matched to a gene; V was cut back by 1 base and J by 7 bases. Germline-derived CDR1 and CDR2 are MGHRA and YSYEKL. The CDR3 runs 16 residues. The chain's CDR3 is CASSQVGTSEIHTQYF. The CDR3, as DNA: TGCGCCAGCAGCCAAGTCGGGACTAGCGAAATACATACGCAGTATTTT.

The chain has TRBV18 and TRBJ2-5; TRBD1 or TRBD2 may be the D gene (5 bases each). The CDR3 contains 16 residues. In germline, CDR1 is KGHSH, CDR2 LQKENI. The V end lost 3 bases, the J end lost 5 bases, and 19 bases lay between the germline ends. The chain's CDR3 is CASSPPGPTSVETQYF. DNA for the CDR3: TGTGCCAGCTCACCGCCGGGACCGACTTCGGTGGAGACCCAGTACTTC.

The V gene is TRBV5-1, the J gene TRBJ1-1, with D unresolved. This CDR3 has 11 amino acids. Trimming stripped 5 bases from V and 3 bases from J, with 5 bases between. CDR1 is SGHRS and CDR2 is YFSETQ in the germline V gene. In DNA form, the CDR3 reads TGCGCCAGCAGTGGGGACACTGAAGCTTTCTTT. It is translated as CASSGDTEAFF.

V usage is TRBV14 and J usage is TRBJ1-4, with D unclear. The CDR3 sequence is 15 residues long. The V and J ends lost 3 bases and 4 bases respectively, with 12 bases between them. CDR1 and CDR2 from the germline V gene are SGHDN and FVKESK. CDR3 region: CASSQGRAFNEKLFF. CDR3 coding DNA: TGTGCCAGCAGCCAGGGAAGGGCCTTTAATGAAAAACTGTTTTTT.

The V call is TRBV5-4, the J call TRBJ2-7, with TRBD1 matching over 9 bases. V was pared by 4 bases and J by 6 bases, with 5 bases of the junction left unmatched. Germline loops: CDR1 SGHNT, CDR2 YYREEE (reference sequence). This CDR3 comprises 13 residues. The CDR3, as DNA: TGTGCCAGCAGCCTGACAGGGGGAGGCGAGCAGTACGTC. This sequence encodes CASSLTGGGEQYV.